This T cell receptor beta chain was profiled in a study of T cell repertoires in cytomegalovirus infection. A word on this clonotype: The antigen is unknown.

Whole-study results and caveats: The study identified carriers of CMV plus the relevant HLA from cumulative public TCR beta family frequency.

Trimming took off 2 bases at V and 4 bases at J, with 12 bases between the two ends. CDR3 length equals 15 residues. Looked up from germline, CDR1 is SNHLY and CDR2 is FYNNEI. One entry per CDR3 protein results from TCRdb running MiXCR on the reads. The data hold 700,000 to 950,000 distinct CDR3 sequences, with about 30% observed a single time. This TCR was sampled from a human donor in good health (CMV status not recorded). Some clones in this sample may be carry-over from other donors' samples. The sequencing used cultured CD8+ T cells from PBMCs, collected from culture after CMV antigen stimulation. This sequence joins TRBV2 and TRBJ2-1; no clear D. The CDR3 DNA sequence: TGTGCCAGCAGTGAAACGGCTGACCTTTACAATGAGCAGTTCTTC. It translates to CASSETADLYNEQFF.